The present TCR beta chain was sequenced within a study of blood T cell repertoires in COVID-19. Study information: T cells, B-cell-depleted T cells, or PBMCs supplied cDNA or gDNA.

Authors' methods: The authors estimated nucleated cell counts from reference gene primer amplification. Sequenced by immunoSEQ multiplex PCR; TCRdb stores in-frame clones only, minus some. D and trimming come from the DNA, and the V and J calls and clone size come from that table. This sample yields around 150,000 clones, of which around nine tenths are seen a single time; around 5% belongs to the top ten. Specimen: peripheral blood. The receptor was isolated from a human donor in a cohort sampled during active COVID-19.

CDR3 amino acids: CASGPDQPQHF. The CDR3 DNA reads TGTGCCAGCGGGCCGGATCAGCCCCAGCATTTT. This sequence joins TRBV28 and TRBJ1-5, with D hard to call. The CDR3 has 11 residues. Trimming cost V 8 bases and J 5 bases, with 7 bases left between them. CDR1 is MDHEN, CDR2 SYDVKM, per germline.